A selection of T cell receptor beta chains follows, all from one sample in a study of CD8+CD57+ T cells in acquired aplastic anemia. TCRdb passed the reads through MiXCR, listing each CDR3 protein once. Found here are some 290,000 distinct CDR3 sequences, around three fifths of them singletons; the top ten hold around 8%. Sample: sorted CD4+, CD8+, or CD8+CD57+ T cells (not recorded which) from PBMCs. The receptors shown here come from a human donor with severe aplastic anemia or a healthy control (not recorded which). Each CDR3 is given with its conserved first and last residue. Each record gives: CDR3 length, clone size, J gene, D gene, V gene, CDR3 protein, CDR3 DNA. D genes are given only for firm matches. Clone sizes are given selectively: once, few, many, or a class where the clone is expanded.

cdr3_length: 12
clone_size: -
j_call: TRBJ1-1
d_call: TRBD1
v_call: TRBV12-3/TRBV12-4
cdr3_aa: CASSTGGVEAFF
cdr3_nt: TGTGCCAGCAGCACAGGGGGCGTTGAAGCTTTCTTT

cdr3_length: 14
clone_size: many
j_call: TRBJ1-1
d_call: -
v_call: TRBV7-9
cdr3_aa: CASSLRTVDTEAFF
cdr3_nt: TGTGCCAGCAGCTTAAGGACAGTAGACACTGAAGCTTTCTTT

cdr3_length: 15
clone_size: many
j_call: TRBJ2-5
d_call: -
v_call: TRBV2
cdr3_aa: CASSLQGTLGETQYF
cdr3_nt: TGTGCCAGCAGTCTACAGGGGACTTTAGGGGAGACCCAGTACTTC

cdr3_length: 15
clone_size: -
j_call: TRBJ1-5
d_call: -
v_call: TRBV7-2
cdr3_aa: CASSPSGGINQPQHF
cdr3_nt: TGTGCCAGCAGCCCTTCTGGAGGGATAAATCAGCCCCAGCATTTT

cdr3_length: 15
clone_size: once
j_call: TRBJ2-5
d_call: TRBD2
v_call: TRBV5-1
cdr3_aa: CASSLSGAGGETQYF
cdr3_nt: TGTGCCAGCAGCTTGAGCGGGGCCGGGGGTGAGACCCAGTACTTC

cdr3_length: 12
clone_size: few
j_call: TRBJ1-5
d_call: TRBD1
v_call: TRBV9
cdr3_aa: CASSPGGGRQHF
cdr3_nt: TGTGCCAGCAGCCCAGGGGGGGGACGGCAGCATTTT

cdr3_length: 16
clone_size: few
j_call: TRBJ2-7
d_call: TRBD1
v_call: TRBV10-3
cdr3_aa: CAISGPGTGAPYEQYF
cdr3_nt: TGTGCCATCAGTGGCCCGGGGACAGGGGCACCCTACGAGCAGTACTTC

cdr3_length: 15
clone_size: -
j_call: TRBJ2-3
d_call: -
v_call: TRBV3-1
cdr3_aa: CASSPHRGRTDTQYF
cdr3_nt: TGTGCCAGCAGTCCCCACCGTGGACGTACAGATACGCAGTATTTT

cdr3_length: 14
clone_size: -
j_call: TRBJ1-2
d_call: TRBD1
v_call: TRBV7-8
cdr3_aa: CASSTPGGSYGYTF
cdr3_nt: TGTGCCAGCAGCACCCCAGGGGGAAGCTATGGCTACACCTTC

cdr3_length: 16
clone_size: many
j_call: TRBJ1-5
d_call: -
v_call: TRBV11-2
cdr3_aa: CASSSVEGSAGQPQHF
cdr3_nt: TGTGCCAGCAGCTCGGTGGAAGGGAGCGCGGGTCAGCCCCAGCATTTT

cdr3_length: 14
clone_size: -
j_call: TRBJ1-1
d_call: TRBD1
v_call: TRBV10-3
cdr3_aa: CAINPTGSNTEAFF
cdr3_nt: TGTGCCATCAATCCGACAGGGAGCAACACTGAAGCTTTCTTT

cdr3_length: 14
clone_size: few
j_call: TRBJ2-1
d_call: -
v_call: TRBV12-3/TRBV12-4
cdr3_aa: CASSEAGGLNEQFF
cdr3_nt: TGTGCCAGCAGTGAAGCTGGGGGGCTCAATGAGCAGTTCTTC

cdr3_length: 15
clone_size: many
j_call: TRBJ1-3
d_call: -
v_call: TRBV5-1
cdr3_aa: CASSLRGVSGNTIYF
cdr3_nt: TGCGCCAGCAGCTTGAGGGGGGTTTCTGGAAACACCATATATTTT

cdr3_length: 16
clone_size: once
j_call: TRBJ1-1
d_call: TRBD1
v_call: TRBV29-1
cdr3_aa: CSVGGTTGQMNTEAFF
cdr3_nt: TGCAGCGTTGGAGGGACGACGGGACAGATGAACACTGAAGCTTTCTTT

cdr3_length: 16
clone_size: -
j_call: TRBJ2-3
d_call: TRBD2
v_call: TRBV10-3
cdr3_aa: CASKGWDGGGGDTQYF
cdr3_nt: TGTGCCAGCAAAGGGTGGGATGGGGGGGGGGGAGATACGCAGTATTTT

cdr3_length: 14
clone_size: -
j_call: TRBJ1-4
d_call: -
v_call: TRBV20-1
cdr3_aa: CSARPAATNEKLFF
cdr3_nt: TGCAGTGCTAGGCCGGCTGCAACTAATGAAAAACTGTTTTTT

cdr3_length: 15
clone_size: -
j_call: TRBJ2-1
d_call: -
v_call: TRBV7-2
cdr3_aa: CASSLGDARSNEQFF
cdr3_nt: TGTGCCAGCAGCTTAGGGGACGCCCGGTCCAATGAGCAGTTCTTC

cdr3_length: 16
clone_size: many
j_call: TRBJ2-5
d_call: TRBD1
v_call: TRBV2
cdr3_aa: CASSISGGQGPETQYF
cdr3_nt: TGTGCCAGCAGTATTTCCGGGGGACAGGGGCCAGAGACCCAGTACTTC

cdr3_length: 13
clone_size: many
j_call: TRBJ2-7
d_call: -
v_call: TRBV20-1
cdr3_aa: CSAQRTSPYEQYF
cdr3_nt: TGCAGTGCCCAGAGGACCAGTCCTTACGAGCAGTACTTC

cdr3_length: 14
clone_size: -
j_call: TRBJ2-7
d_call: -
v_call: TRBV19
cdr3_aa: CASSPRAGISEQYF
cdr3_nt: TGTGCCAGTAGTCCTAGGGCAGGGATCTCCGAGCAGTACTTC

cdr3_length: 15
clone_size: many
j_call: TRBJ1-1
d_call: -
v_call: TRBV9
cdr3_aa: CASSARQVMNTEAFF
cdr3_nt: TGTGCCAGCAGCGCCCGACAAGTCATGAACACTGAAGCTTTCTTT

cdr3_length: 19
clone_size: -
j_call: TRBJ1-5
d_call: -
v_call: TRBV10-3
cdr3_aa: CASSYGVGAFFYSNQPQHF
cdr3_nt: TGTGCCAGCAGTTACGGTGTAGGGGCCTTTTTTTATAGCAATCAGCCCCAGCATTTT

cdr3_length: 15
clone_size: -
j_call: TRBJ2-5
d_call: -
v_call: TRBV15
cdr3_aa: CATSSDLGQGETQYF
cdr3_nt: TGTGCCACCAGCAGTGATCTAGGTCAGGGAGAGACCCAGTACTTC

cdr3_length: 11
clone_size: -
j_call: TRBJ1-1
d_call: TRBD1
v_call: TRBV29-1
cdr3_aa: CSVTGGDEAFF
cdr3_nt: TGCAGCGTTACAGGGGGCGACGAAGCTTTCTTT

cdr3_length: 18
clone_size: once
j_call: TRBJ2-5
d_call: -
v_call: TRBV20-1
cdr3_aa: CSAKSLGPRGIALETQYF
cdr3_nt: TGCAGTGCCAAGAGCCTCGGACCCCGGGGGATTGCCTTAGAGACCCAGTACTTC

cdr3_length: 15
clone_size: -
j_call: TRBJ1-4
d_call: -
v_call: TRBV7-9
cdr3_aa: CASSLQGGENEKLFF
cdr3_nt: TGTGCCAGCAGCTTACAAGGGGGAGAGAATGAAAAACTGTTTTTT

cdr3_length: 11
clone_size: -
j_call: TRBJ1-2
d_call: -
v_call: TRBV10-3
cdr3_aa: CAIDSGIGYTF
cdr3_nt: TGTGCCATCGACTCCGGGATCGGCTACACCTTC

cdr3_length: 13
clone_size: -
j_call: TRBJ2-7
d_call: -
v_call: TRBV24-1
cdr3_aa: CATSDLGSYEQYF
cdr3_nt: TGTGCCACCAGTGATTTGGGCAGCTACGAGCAGTACTTC

cdr3_length: 9
clone_size: -
j_call: TRBJ2-3
d_call: -
v_call: TRBV7-2
cdr3_aa: CANGDTQYF
cdr3_nt: TGTGCCAACGGAGATACGCAGTATTTT

cdr3_length: 21
clone_size: -
j_call: TRBJ2-5
d_call: -
v_call: TRBV7-2
cdr3_aa: CASSFYICSATRLAGAETQYF
cdr3_nt: -

cdr3_length: 13
clone_size: many
j_call: TRBJ2-3
d_call: -
v_call: TRBV20-1
cdr3_aa: CSATVGGTDTQYF
cdr3_nt: TGCAGTGCTACAGTAGGGGGCACAGATACGCAGTATTTT

cdr3_length: 18
clone_size: -
j_call: TRBJ2-5
d_call: TRBD2
v_call: TRBV15
cdr3_aa: CATSRGLRLRGGGETQYF
cdr3_nt: TGTGCCACCAGCAGAGGCCTCAGGTTGCGGGGGGGCGGGGAGACCCAGTACTTC

cdr3_length: 13
clone_size: -
j_call: TRBJ2-7
d_call: -
v_call: TRBV29-1
cdr3_aa: CSVEGRTSYEQYF
cdr3_nt: TGCAGCGTTGAGGGGAGGACCTCCTACGAGCAGTACTTC

cdr3_length: 14
clone_size: few
j_call: TRBJ1-1
d_call: -
v_call: TRBV18
cdr3_aa: CASSPRSGWTEAFF
cdr3_nt: TGTGCCAGCTCACCGCGTTCAGGGTGGACTGAAGCTTTCTTT

cdr3_length: 16
clone_size: -
j_call: TRBJ2-6
d_call: -
v_call: TRBV10-3
cdr3_aa: CAISELGGSGANVLTF
cdr3_nt: TGTGCCATCAGTGAGTTGGGCGGCTCTGGGGCCAACGTCCTGACTTTC

cdr3_length: 11
clone_size: once
j_call: TRBJ2-1
d_call: -
v_call: TRBV7-9
cdr3_aa: CASSFSNEQFF
cdr3_nt: TGTGCCAGCAGCTTTAGCAATGAGCAGTTCTTC

cdr3_length: 14
clone_size: many
j_call: TRBJ2-3
d_call: -
v_call: TRBV6-1
cdr3_aa: CATFGGGRSDTQYF
cdr3_nt: TGTGCCACCTTTGGGGGGGGCCGTTCAGATACGCAGTATTTT

cdr3_length: 10
clone_size: -
j_call: TRBJ1-1
d_call: -
v_call: TRBV20-1
cdr3_aa: CSARGSEAFF
cdr3_nt: TGCAGTGCTAGAGGTTCTGAAGCTTTCTTT

cdr3_length: 16
clone_size: few
j_call: TRBJ2-1
d_call: -
v_call: TRBV24-1
cdr3_aa: CATSVIDLSSYNEQFF
cdr3_nt: TGTGCCACCAGTGTAATTGACTTAAGCTCCTACAATGAGCAGTTCTTC

cdr3_length: 15
clone_size: -
j_call: TRBJ2-7
d_call: TRBD1
v_call: TRBV15
cdr3_aa: CATSLPRTGRREQYF
cdr3_nt: TGTGCCACCAGTCTACCCCGGACAGGGCGTAGAGAGCAGTACTTC

cdr3_length: 16
clone_size: -
j_call: TRBJ2-1
d_call: TRBD1
v_call: TRBV5-1
cdr3_aa: CASSLTGGTASNEQFF
cdr3_nt: TGCGCCAGCAGCCTTACAGGGGGCACCGCGTCGAATGAGCAGTTCTTC

cdr3_length: 12
clone_size: once
j_call: TRBJ2-7
d_call: TRBD1
v_call: TRBV29-1
cdr3_aa: CSVGTGRYEQYF
cdr3_nt: TGCAGCGTTGGGACAGGGCGATACGAGCAGTACTTC

cdr3_length: 16
clone_size: -
j_call: TRBJ1-6
d_call: -
v_call: TRBV7-6
cdr3_aa: CASSLFSGTTDSPLHF
cdr3_nt: TGTGCCAGCAGCTTATTCTCCGGGACAACAGATTCACCCCTACACTTT

cdr3_length: 15
clone_size: -
j_call: TRBJ1-5
d_call: TRBD1
v_call: TRBV20-1
cdr3_aa: CSAIRTGVVDQPQHF
cdr3_nt: TGCAGTGCTATCCGGACAGGGGTCGTAGATCAGCCCCAGCATTTT

cdr3_length: 14
clone_size: -
j_call: TRBJ2-1
d_call: -
v_call: TRBV20-1
cdr3_aa: CSARGQRFTDTQFF
cdr3_nt: TGCAGTGCTAGAGGGCAAAGGTTCACAGATACGCAGTTCTTC

cdr3_length: 15
clone_size: -
j_call: TRBJ2-7
d_call: TRBD2
v_call: TRBV7-2
cdr3_aa: CASSPTSGTGYEQYF
cdr3_nt: TGTGCCAGCAGCCCGACTAGCGGTACCGGCTACGAGCAGTACTTC

cdr3_length: 15
clone_size: -
j_call: TRBJ1-6
d_call: -
v_call: TRBV10-3
cdr3_aa: CAIRAGAWDNSPLHF
cdr3_nt: TGTGCCATCAGAGCTGGGGCATGGGATAATTCACCCCTCCACTTT

cdr3_length: 15
clone_size: once
j_call: TRBJ2-7
d_call: TRBD2
v_call: TRBV2
cdr3_aa: CASRGTSGGAGEQYF
cdr3_nt: TGTGCCAGCAGGGGGACTAGCGGGGGGGCGGGAGAGCAGTACTTC

cdr3_length: 12
clone_size: many
j_call: TRBJ2-3
d_call: -
v_call: TRBV20-1
cdr3_aa: CSARVSTDTQYF
cdr3_nt: TGCAGTGCTAGAGTTAGCACAGATACGCAGTATTTT

cdr3_length: 15
clone_size: -
j_call: TRBJ2-2
d_call: -
v_call: TRBV7-2
cdr3_aa: CASSEGTPNTGELFF
cdr3_nt: TGTGCCAGCAGCGAGGGGACACCGAACACCGGGGAGCTGTTTTTT

cdr3_length: 14
clone_size: -
j_call: TRBJ2-3
d_call: TRBD1
v_call: TRBV29-1
cdr3_aa: CSVDGTGGTDTQYF
cdr3_nt: TGCAGCGTTGATGGGACAGGGGGAACAGATACGCAGTATTTT

cdr3_length: 12
clone_size: -
j_call: TRBJ2-1
d_call: -
v_call: TRBV7-8
cdr3_aa: CASSSFGNEQFF
cdr3_nt: TGTGCCAGCAGCTCGTTCGGCAATGAGCAGTTCTTC

cdr3_length: 18
clone_size: -
j_call: TRBJ2-2
d_call: -
v_call: TRBV14
cdr3_aa: CASSQEFWRGKSTGELFF
cdr3_nt: TGTGCCAGCAGCCAAGAGTTTTGGCGGGGAAAGAGCACCGGGGAGCTGTTTTTT

cdr3_length: 15
clone_size: many
j_call: TRBJ1-5
d_call: -
v_call: TRBV6-5
cdr3_aa: CASSSVHNSNQPQHF
cdr3_nt: TGTGCCAGCAGTTCCGTACACAATAGCAATCAGCCCCAGCATTTT

cdr3_length: 13
clone_size: -
j_call: TRBJ2-1
d_call: -
v_call: TRBV7-3
cdr3_aa: CASSLTTSSEQFF
cdr3_nt: TGTGCCAGCAGCTTAACAACTAGCAGTGAGCAGTTCTTC